A single sample is the source of the 15 T cell receptor beta chains below, sequenced in a study of cytomegalovirus exposure and HLA in healthy donors. With 60 Vbeta and 13 Jbeta primers, the PCR was carried out. The data were produced by immunoSEQ multiplex PCR, yet TCRdb's version contains in-frame clones alone and is incomplete. The table has 200,000 or so clones, about four fifths seen once. Sample: PBMCs. The receptors derive from a man between 25 and 39 years old in good health and CMV-seronegative.

V usage is TRBV10-2 and J usage is TRBJ1-3; TRBD1 aligns across 9 bases. Germline CDR1 WSHSY, CDR2 SAAADI. This CDR3 comprises 14 residues. V shed 4 bases, J shed 4 bases, and the junction held 2 bases outside the gene matches. The CDR3 sequence: CASSAGTGGNTIYF. CDR3 DNA sequence: TGCGCCAGCAGTGCCGGGACAGGGGGAAACACCATATATTTT.

This clone was counted once. The chain joins TRBV9 to TRBJ2-3; possible D gene TRBD2, 6 bases. Germline CDR1 SGDLS, CDR2 YYNGEE. Trimming left V 0 bases short and J 6 bases short, with 11 bases between. CDR3 length: 14 amino acids. This chain's CDR3 is CASSVGTIPDTQYF. DNA for the CDR3: TGTGCCAGCAGCGTAGGGACTATTCCGGATACGCAGTATTTT.

This clone showed up just once. The J gene is TRBJ2-7, the V gene TRBV7-9; possible D gene TRBD2, 6 bases. Trimming stripped 1 base from V and 2 bases from J, with 9 bases between. The CDR3 runs 14 residues. The germline V gene encodes CDR1 SEHNR and CDR2 FQNEAQ (reference sequence). In DNA, the CDR3 is TGTGCCAGCAGCTTAGGGGGGGTCCCCTACGAGCAGTACTTC. It specifies CASSLGGVPYEQYF.

V gene TRBV6-6 combines with J gene TRBJ2-7, with 10 positions matching TRBD1. There are 14 residues in the CDR3. Germline CDR1 reads MNHNY; CDR2 reads SVGAGI (reference sequence). V gave up 4 bases and J gave up 3 bases; unmatched junction bases: 3. The CDR3, as DNA: TGTGCCAGCAGTTTGCGGACAGGGGGCTACGAGCAGTACTTC. This translates into CASSLRTGGYEQYF.

The CDR3 loop reads CASSLGNTYEQYF. CDR3 sequence (DNA): TGTGCCAGCAGTCTCGGGAATACCTACGAGCAGTACTTC. The chain recombines TRBV2 with TRBJ2-7; a weak D match, TRBD2 (5 bases). V lost 5 bases and J lost 2, with 10 bases in between. CDR3 size: 13 residues. The germline V gene has CDR1 SNHLY and CDR2 FYNNEI.

This clone has just one count. The chain couples TRBV4-3 to TRBJ1-2; 8 bases are a match to TRBD1. CDR1 and CDR2 (germline): LGHNA, YSLEER. This CDR3 is built from 17 residues. Trimming at V came to 3 bases and at J to 6 bases, leaving 15 bases not matched to a gene. The CDR3 DNA reads as TGCGCCAGCAGCCACCTAATTCCAGGACAGGGATGGCATGGCTACACCTTC. The encoded protein is CASSHLIPGQGWHGYTF.

There are a few counts of this clone. The chain employs TRBV6-6 and TRBJ1-3; tentative D call: TRBD1 (6 bases). Deletions cut 7 bases from V and 6 bases from J, with 16 bases between. The CDR3 spans 14 residues. CDR1 and CDR2 from the germline V gene are MNHNY and SVGAGI (reference sequence). CDR3: CASTLGAGENTIYF. CDR3 sequence (DNA): TGTGCCAGCACCCTGGGGGCGGGGGAAAACACCATATATTTT.

The chain joins TRBV14 to TRBJ1-2, with TRBD1 matching 9 bases. Germline V gives CDR1 SGHDN, CDR2 FVKESK. Unmatched junction bases numbered 2, after V lost 0 bases and J lost 0 bases. CDR3 size: 16 residues. The CDR3 bases are TGTGCCAGCAGCCAAGAGGGGACAGGGTCTAACTATGGCTACACCTTC. It translates to CASSQEGTGSNYGYTF.

This clone came up once. The V gene is TRBV6-1, the J gene TRBJ1-5; TRBD1 might be the D (6 bases). CDR1 is MNHNS and CDR2 is SASEGT in the germline V gene. V lost 0 bases, J lost 0 bases, and 15 bases lay in between. The CDR3 runs 18 residues. The CDR3 region is CASSEAFGQFYSNQPQHF. The DNA of the CDR3 is TGTGCCAGCAGTGAAGCGTTCGGACAGTTTTATAGCAATCAGCCCCAGCATTTT.

The chain recombines TRBV4-1 with TRBJ1-2, with 9 bases matching TRBD1. This CDR3 region has 15 residues. V was pared by 2 bases and J by 4 bases, with 5 bases of the junction left unmatched. Germline CDR1 reads MGHRA; CDR2 reads YSYEKL. This CDR3 reads CASSQPGQGIYGYTF. The CDR3 bases are TGCGCCAGCAGCCAACCGGGACAGGGAATCTATGGCTACACCTTC.

This clone was picked up a small number of times. The V gene is TRBV5-4, the J gene TRBJ2-2; D is possibly TRBD1 (7 bases). Germline-derived CDR1 and CDR2 are SGHNT and YYREEE (reference sequence). V was cut by 10 bases and J by 4 bases, with 14 bases left in between. CDR3 length equals 13 residues. CDR3 amino acids: CAWGAGGTGELFF. The CDR3 DNA sequence: TGTGCCTGGGGGGCAGGGGGCACCGGGGAGCTGTTTTTT.

The chain has TRBV5-6 and TRBJ1-5, with unresolved D. CDR3 length: 12 residues. The V gene's germline CDR1 is SGHDT and CDR2 YYEEEE. The V and J ends lost 0 bases and 9 bases respectively, with 7 bases between them. For the CDR3, the DNA is TGTGCCAGCAGCTTGGCCGGGAGGCCCCAGCATTTT. This encodes CASSLAGRPQHF.

The table lists this clone with a few counts. The chain joins TRBV21-1 to TRBJ2-3; the table's D call, TRBD2, has no DNA check behind it. TRBV21-1 is termed a pseudogene. The CDR3 contains 15 residues. CDR3 sequence: CASSKARGVQDTQYF. Here the CDR3 DNA reads TGTGCCAGCAGCAAAGCCCGGGGAGTTCAGGATACGCAGTATTTT.

V and J are TRBV12-5 and TRBJ2-5, with unresolved D. The ends were cut back, 6 bases at V and 5 bases at J, with 10 bases in the middle. From germline, CDR1 is LGHNT and CDR2 FRNRAP. The CDR3 contains 12 residues. The CDR3, as DNA: TGTGCTAGTGGCGCTTCTCGGGAGACCCAGTACTTC. Translating gives CASGASRETQYF.

The rearrangement links TRBV7-3 to TRBJ1-5, with 9 positions matching TRBD1. The CDR3 totals 17 residues. The V and J ends lost 5 bases and 6 bases, in that order; junction bases with no gene match: 14. Germline V gene data show CDR1 as SGHTA and CDR2 as FQGTGA. CDR3 residues: CASSRTEGQGSFQPQHF. The CDR3 bases are TGTGCCAGCAGCCGCACCGAGGGACAGGGTTCATTTCAGCCCCAGCATTTT.